A selection of T cell receptor beta chains follows, all from one sample in a study of T cell changes during pregnancy in multiple sclerosis. Clones were sequenced by immunoSEQ multiplex PCR, and TCRdb holds only the in-frame ones, with some missing. The sample consists of tens of thousands of clones, 80% to 95% of them appearing once. The sequencing used peripheral blood, collected before pregnancy. These receptors came from a female donor with multiple sclerosis, enrolled in a pregnancy study. Each CDR3 is given with its conserved first and last residue. A D gene is named only where the DNA matches it firmly. The size entry is marked missing in some rows and otherwise reads once, few, many or a size class.

size	D	V	J	CDR3	DNA
-	-	TRBV15	TRBJ2-5	CATSSTEETQYF	TGTGCCACCAGCTCGACAGAAGAGACCCAGTACTTC
-	-	TRBV5-1	TRBJ2-7	CASSLASDGSSYEQYF	TGCGCCAGCAGCTTGGCCTCGGACGGGAGCTCCTACGAGCAGTACTTC
-	TRBD1	TRBV6-1	TRBJ1-5	CASRRGQGDVQPQHF	TGTGCCAGCCGTCGGGGACAGGGAGACGTTCAGCCCCAGCATTTT
-	-	TRBV28	TRBJ1-5	CASSPWEGKMQPQHF	TGTGCCAGCAGTCCTTGGGAGGGGAAGATGCAGCCCCAGCATTTT
-	-	TRBV4-3	TRBJ1-2	CASSVNPAGYGYTF	TGCGCCAGCAGCGTGAACCCGGCGGGCTATGGCTACACCTTC
-	TRBD1	TRBV28	TRBJ1-2	CASSFWHRGQGAGGYTF	TGTGCCAGCAGTTTTTGGCACCGTGGACAGGGGGCGGGTGGCTACACCTTC
-	-	TRBV6-1	TRBJ2-7	CASNSGDKSYEQYF	TGTGCCAGCAATTCCGGGGATAAGTCCTACGAGCAGTACTTC
-	TRBD1	TRBV7-6	TRBJ2-2	CASSLVWGRGHVGELFF	TGTGCCAGCAGCTTAGTATGGGGCAGGGGGCACGTCGGGGAGCTGTTTTTT
-	TRBD1	TRBV5-1	TRBJ2-5	CASSHATGTEQETQYF	TGCGCCAGCAGCCACGCCACCGGGACAGAACAAGAGACCCAGTACTTC
once	TRBD2	TRBV4-3	TRBJ2-1	CASSQDRGLAGNEQFF	TGCGCCAGCAGCCAAGACCGAGGACTAGCGGGGAATGAGCAGTTCTTC
-	TRBD1	TRBV6-1	TRBJ1-5	CASSSTGLRQPQHF	TGTGCCAGCAGTTCGACAGGGTTAAGACAGCCCCAGCATTTT
-	TRBD1	TRBV18	TRBJ1-3	CASSLGTAPGNTIYF	TGTGCCAGCTCACTCGGGACAGCTCCTGGAAACACCATATATTTT
-	TRBD1	TRBV9	TRBJ2-1	CASSPTGDYNEQFF	TGTGCCAGCAGCCCGACAGGGGATTACAATGAGCAGTTCTTC
-	-	TRBV7-2	TRBJ2-7	CASSLALGTFSYEQYF	TGTGCCAGCAGCTTAGCGCTTGGGACATTCAGTTACGAGCAGTACTTC
once	-	TRBV11-2	TRBJ2-1	CASSPSPLVYNEQFF	TGTGCCAGCAGCCCCAGCCCCCTAGTCTACAATGAGCAGTTCTTC
-	-	TRBV15	TRBJ1-5	CATSRDRGYQPQHF	TGTGCCACCAGCAGAGATAGGGGATATCAGCCCCAGCATTTT
-	-	TRBV6-5	TRBJ2-6	CASSYSNSGANVLTF	TGTGCCAGCAGTTACTCGAACTCAGGGGCCAACGTCCTGACTTTC
-	-	TRBV7-8	TRBJ2-2	CASSLVGSGKVVGELFF	TGTGCCAGCAGCTTAGTTGGGTCGGGAAAAGTCGTCGGGGAGCTGTTTTTT
-	-	TRBV29-1	TRBJ2-3	CSFYKDSLTQYF	TGCAGCTTCTACAAGGACAGCCTTACGCAGTATTTT
-	TRBD2	TRBV28	TRBJ2-7	CASTPGGLAGYEQYF	TGTGCCAGCACCCCCGGGGGCCTAGCGGGGTACGAGCAGTACTTC
-	TRBD1	TRBV6-6	TRBJ1-1	CASSYAQTGGRTEAFF	TGTGCCAGCAGTTACGCCCAGACAGGGGGAAGGACTGAAGCTTTCTTT
-	TRBD1	TRBV25-1	TRBJ1-1	CASSTGGSRSEAFF	TGTGCCAGCAGTACAGGGGGCTCGAGGTCTGAAGCTTTCTTT
-	TRBD2	TRBV5-1	TRBJ2-3	CASSLAGPEKILDTQYF	TGCGCCAGCAGCCTAGCGGGACCTGAAAAGATTTTAGATACGCAGTATTTT
once	TRBD2	TRBV10-3	TRBJ2-5	CAISSSLGLAGGQETQYF	TGTGCCATCAGTTCCTCTTTAGGACTAGCGGGAGGCCAAGAGACCCAGTACTTC
-	-	TRBV15	TRBJ2-1	CATSPEGQRGNEQFF	TGTGCCACCAGCCCTGAGGGGCAAAGGGGGAATGAGCAGTTCTTC
-	-	TRBV6-5	TRBJ2-5	CASSYDSLGAQYF	TGTGCCAGCAGTTACGACAGCTTAGGGGCCCAGTACTTC
-	TRBD1	TRBV15	TRBJ1-3	CATSRGTGRNTIYF	TGTGCCACCAGCAGGGGGACAGGTCGGAACACCATATATTTT
-	-	TRBV20-1	TRBJ1-5	CSARSGMFQHF	TGCAGTGCTAGATCCGGGATGTTTCAGCATTTT
-	TRBD2	TRBV6-1	TRBJ2-3	CASSDWLAGGTDTQYF	TGTGCCAGCAGTGACTGGCTAGCGGGGGGCACAGATACGCAGTATTTT
-	TRBD2	TRBV4-2	TRBJ2-1	CASRTSGDNEQFF	TGTGCCAGTCGGACTAGCGGGGACAATGAGCAGTTCTTC
-	-	TRBV7-2	TRBJ1-1	CASSLKGGVSTEAFF	TGTGCCAGCAGCCTCAAGGGAGGGGTGAGCACTGAAGCTTTCTTT
-	TRBD1	TRBV11-2	TRBJ1-4	CASNLGQRNEKLFF	TGTGCCAGCAACTTGGGACAGCGTAATGAAAAACTGTTTTTT
-	-	TRBV7-2	TRBJ2-2	CASSLAGHTGELFF	TGTGCCAGCAGCCTCGCGGGGCACACCGGGGAGCTGTTTTTT
-	-	TRBV4-2	TRBJ2-7	CASSQEARTTYEQYF	TGTGCCAGCAGCCAAGAAGCCAGGACTACCTACGAGCAGTACTTC
-	TRBD1	TRBV7-6	TRBJ1-4	CASSKAGGRGEKLFF	TGTGCCAGCAGCAAAGCAGGGGGCAGGGGTGAAAAACTGTTTTTT
once	-	TRBV4-3	TRBJ1-2	CASSQEWAPNYGYTF	TGCGCCAGCAGCCAAGAATGGGCCCCTAACTATGGCTACACCTTC
-	-	TRBV9	TRBJ2-5	CASSVVSSGETQYF	TGTGCCAGCAGCGTAGTCAGTTCGGGAGAGACCCAGTACTTC
-	TRBD2	TRBV7-6	TRBJ2-4	CASSLGQAGGLYIQYF	TGTGCCAGCAGCTTAGGACAAGCGGGAGGGTTGTACATTCAGTACTTC
-	TRBD1	TRBV15	TRBJ1-4	CATSRTGGDNEKLFF	TGTGCCACCAGCAGAACAGGGGGGGATAATGAAAAACTGTTTTTT
-	TRBD2	TRBV10-2	TRBJ2-7	CASSGPRTSGRGTGYF	TGCGCCAGCAGTGGCCCCCGAACTAGCGGGAGGGGAACGGGGTACTTC
once	TRBD2	TRBV30	TRBJ2-1	CACIASGRAYEQFF	TGTGCCTGCATAGCGAGCGGGAGGGCCTATGAGCAGTTCTTC
-	-	TRBV29-1	TRBJ2-7	CSVLGGTSYEQYF	TGCAGCGTTCTAGGAGGGACGTCCTACGAGCAGTACTTC
-	TRBD1	TRBV11-3	TRBJ2-7	CASSLARGNEQYF	TGTGCCAGCAGCTTGGCCAGGGGGAACGAGCAGTACTTC
-	TRBD1	TRBV9	TRBJ2-2	CASRGTGSTGELFF	TGTGCCAGCAGGGGGACAGGGAGCACCGGGGAGCTGTTTTTT
-	-	TRBV19	TRBJ2-5	CASSIEGQYQYF	TGTGCCAGTAGTATAGAAGGACAGTATCAGTACTTC
-	-	TRBV5-1	TRBJ1-2	CASSRRGNANYGYTF	TGCGCCAGCAGCCGGAGGGGCAACGCTAACTATGGCTACACCTTC
-	TRBD1	TRBV19	TRBJ1-3	CASSRMTGTSGNTIYF	TGTGCCAGTAGTAGAATGACAGGGACGTCTGGAAACACCATATATTTT
-	TRBD2	TRBV28	TRBJ2-7	CASSGAGLGSYEQYF	TGTGCCAGCTCGGGAGCGGGACTAGGATCCTACGAGCAGTACTTC
once	TRBD2	TRBV7-8	TRBJ2-2	CASSRLAGAGELFF	TGTGCCAGCAGCCGACTAGCTGGCGCCGGGGAGCTGTTTTTT
-	-	TRBV2	TRBJ1-5	CASSLLTGQPQHF	TGTGCCAGCAGTCTTCTGACAGGTCAGCCCCAGCATTTT
-	-	TRBV2	TRBJ2-7	CASSRGPPSYEQYF	TGTGCCAGCAGCAGGGGCCCTCCTTCCTACGAGCAGTACTTC
-	-	TRBV7-3	TRBJ2-1	CASSLVRQANEQFF	TGTGCCAGCAGCTTAGTCCGTCAAGCCAATGAGCAGTTCTTC
-	TRBD2	TRBV7-2	TRBJ2-2	CASSLLSGVLGELFF	TGTGCCAGCAGCTTATTAAGCGGGGTTCTCGGGGAGCTGTTTTTT
-	TRBD1	TRBV6-5	TRBJ1-1	CASTEQGRNTEAFF	TGTGCCAGCACCGAACAGGGGAGGAACACTGAAGCTTTCTTT
-	-	TRBV18	TRBJ2-7	CASSPSRREQYF	TGTGCCAGCTCACCAAGTCGGCGGGAGCAGTACTTC